This entry lists 5 T cell receptor beta chains sequenced from one sample in a study of OX40 agonist ivuxolimab in advanced cancers. Only in-frame clones appear in the TCRdb table, and some are missing; sequencing was by immunoSEQ multiplex PCR. The table shows 60,000 or so clones, with approximately 86% occurring only once. The sequences come from CD4+ or CD8+ T cells sorted from blood, collected in a trial of the OX40 agonist ivuxolimab. The receptors originated from an adult with an advanced solid tumor such as melanoma, head and neck, liver or kidney cancer.

This clone showed up just once. V usage is TRBV5-1 and J usage is TRBJ2-3; 7 bases match TRBD2. Germline loops: CDR1 SGHRS, CDR2 YFSETQ. V lost 3 bases and J lost 2; bases outside the gene matches: 9. The CDR3 runs 16 residues. CDR3 DNA: TGCGCCAGCAGCTCGCGAGCGGGAACCCTCACAGATACGCAGTATTTT. Its protein is CASSSRAGTLTDTQYF.

This chain joins TRBV9 and TRBJ2-1; no clear D gene. V dropped 6 bases and J dropped 3 bases, with 13 bases sitting between them. This CDR3 spans 14 amino acids. Per the germline V gene, CDR1 is SGDLS and CDR2 is YYNGEE. CDR3 coding DNA: TGTGCCAGCAACCCCGTTGGGGTCTACAATGAGCAGTTCTTC. This gives the protein CASNPVGVYNEQFF.

The V and J genes are TRBV5-8 and TRBJ2-5; 10 bases are shared with TRBD1. The last part of the DNA fits TRBJ2-7 better; the J call may be wrong. The CDR3 contains 15 residues. Per the germline V gene, CDR1 is SGHTS and CDR2 is YDEGEE. The CDR3 spells CASSARGQGIYEQYF. The CDR3 DNA reads as TGTGCCAGCAGTGCAAGGGGACAGGGGATCTACGAGCAGTACTTC.

This clone was seen just once. The rearrangement joins TRBV2 to TRBJ2-7; 8 bases map to TRBD2. This CDR3 is built from 15 residues. Germline V gene data show CDR1 as SNHLY and CDR2 as FYNNEI. V was clipped by 3 bases and J by 4 bases; unmatched bases: 8. CDR3 coding DNA: TGTGCCAGCAGTGAGGTAACGGGAGGGCGGTACGAGCAGTACTTC. It specifies CASSEVTGGRYEQYF.

The V and J genes are TRBV2 and TRBJ2-5; 10 bases map to TRBD1. The J call may be incorrect, as the DNA end agrees better with TRBJ2-7. Germline V gene data show CDR1 as SNHLY and CDR2 as FYNNEI. CDR3 size: 12 residues. CDR3 in amino acids: CARGQGPYEQYF. In DNA form, the CDR3 reads TGTGCCAGGGGACAGGGGCCCTACGAGCAGTACTTC.